Each of the 27 T cell receptor beta chains below was sequenced from the same sample in a study of cytomegalovirus exposure and HLA in healthy donors. 13 Jbeta primers and 60 Vbeta primers were used for the PCR. The repertoire was sequenced with immunoSEQ multiplex PCR; TCRdb's copy has only in-frame clones and lacks some. The sample has about 210,000 clones, roughly 77% seen once; the top ten hold about 0.37%. Input material: PBMCs. Every receptor here comes from a male donor in good health and CMV-seropositive.

The CDR3 region is CASSSRSYLREKLFF. CDR3 nucleotides: TGTGCCAGCAGTTCCCGAAGCTACCTACGAGAAAAACTGTTTTTT. The chain employs TRBV27 and TRBJ1-4, with D unresolved. This CDR3 has 15 residues. Germline V gives CDR1 MNHEY, CDR2 SMNVEV (reference sequence). Deletions cut 4 bases from V and 8 bases from J, with 17 bases between.

This clone was seen a handful of times. This chain links TRBV18 with TRBJ1-1; 12 bases map to TRBD1. Germline V gene data show CDR1 as KGHSH and CDR2 as LQKENI. V lost 2 bases, J lost 1 base, and 14 bases stayed unmatched. The CDR3 loop spans 20 amino acids. This CDR3 is CASSPGTLGGTGGWNTEAFF. The CDR3 DNA sequence: TGTGCCAGCTCACCAGGAACACTGGGAGGGACAGGGGGCTGGAACACTGAAGCTTTCTTT.

V is TRBV7-8 and J is TRBJ1-2; TRBD1 is a possible D gene (6 bases). Per the germline V gene, CDR1 is SGHVS and CDR2 is FQNEAQ. V shed 6 bases and J shed 6 bases, with 17 bases lying between them. CDR3 length equals 14 residues. CDR3 coding DNA: TGTGCCAGCAGGGGAGGGGGACCCTTTCATGGCTACACCTTC. It yields the protein CASRGGGPFHGYTF.

The count of this clone is one. This chain joins TRBV5-6 and TRBJ2-5; D perhaps matches TRBD1 (6 bases). CDR1 is SGHDT and CDR2 is YYEEEE in the germline V gene. V dropped 4 bases and J dropped 0 bases, with 13 bases sitting between them. The CDR3 has 15 residues. CDR3 bases: TGTGCCAGCAGCCCGACAGGACTTTACCAAGAGACCCAGTACTTC. Its protein product is CASSPTGLYQETQYF.

This sequence joins TRBV10-3 and TRBJ2-7; 9 nucleotides line up with TRBD1. Germline V gene lookup returns CDR1 ENHRY and CDR2 SYGVKD. After removal of 2 bases from V and 5 bases from J, the junction contained 10 bases not matched to a gene. This CDR3 contains 16 residues. The CDR3 loop reads CAISERGTGIGDEQYF. CDR3 sequence (DNA): TGTGCCATCAGTGAGAGAGGGACAGGGATCGGTGACGAGCAGTACTTC.

The chain employs TRBV11-2 and TRBJ1-1, with TRBD1 as a possible D gene (6 bases). Trimming cost V 4 bases and J 0 bases, with 12 bases left between them. Germline values: CDR1 SGHAT, CDR2 FQNNGV. The CDR3 is 15 residues long. This CDR3 is CASSSGHLMNTEAFF. As DNA, the CDR3 is TGTGCCAGCAGCTCGGGACACTTAATGAACACTGAAGCTTTCTTT.

The V gene is TRBV19, the J gene TRBJ2-7; tentatively, D is TRBD2 (6 bases). CDR1 is LNHDA and CDR2 is SQIVND in the germline V gene (reference sequence). V shed 10 bases and J shed 3 bases, with 16 bases lying between them. The CDR3 is 13 residues long. The CDR3 sequence: CATKGGMNYEQYF. CDR3 DNA: TGTGCCACTAAAGGCGGGATGAACTACGAGCAGTACTTC.

This chain joins TRBV11-3 and TRBJ2-7; 8 bases match TRBD2. Germline V lookup: CDR1 SGHNT, CDR2 YENEEA. The CDR3 totals 20 residues. V lost 5 bases, J lost 3 bases, and 24 bases stayed unmatched. The CDR3 DNA sequence: TGTGCCAGCAGCCTTCGGGGGGGGCGAAGCGGGAGAGCCGTTTGCTACGAGCAGTACTTC. It translates to CASSLRGGRSGRAVCYEQYF.

This clone was seen a few times. The chain joins TRBV7-2 to TRBJ2-2, with TRBD2 as a possible D gene (6 bases). Germline V gene data show CDR1 as SGHTA and CDR2 as FQGNSA. This CDR3 region has 15 residues. Trimming took 5 bases from V and 5 from J, leaving 15 bases between them. The CDR3 loop is CASSPRDFATGELFF. The DNA for the CDR3 is TGTGCCAGCAGCCCCCGGGACTTCGCGACCGGGGAGCTGTTTTTT.

V and J are TRBV7-2 and TRBJ2-7; a weak D match, TRBD2 (7 bases). The V and J ends lost 5 bases and 0 bases respectively, with 11 bases between them. Germline loops: CDR1 SGHTA, CDR2 FQGNSA. The CDR3 runs 14 residues. The CDR3 reads CASSRGASSYEQYF. CDR3 sequence (DNA): TGTGCCAGCAGCCGGGGGGCGAGCTCCTACGAGCAGTACTTC.

The chain carries TRBV6-1 and TRBJ2-6; the match to TRBD1 covers 8 bases. CDR3 length equals 19 residues. Trimming at V came to 4 bases and at J to 3 bases, leaving 14 bases not matched to a gene. Germline-derived CDR1 and CDR2 are MNHNS and SASEGT. CDR3 sequence reads: CASSGSRQGYIFGANVLTF. Written as DNA, the CDR3 is TGTGCCAGCAGTGGTAGTCGACAGGGGTATATCTTTGGGGCCAACGTCCTGACTTTC.

The rearrangement links TRBV1 to TRBJ2-4; TRBD2 reflects the table's D call only, with no check against the DNA. TRBV1 is flagged as a pseudogene. The CDR3 has 16 amino acids. The CDR3 sequence is CTSSQDLRVPKNIQYF. In DNA form, the CDR3 reads TGCACCAGCAGCCAGGACTTAAGAGTTCCCAAAAACATTCAGTACTTC.

The chain is built from TRBV11-3 and TRBJ2-5; TRBD2 agrees at 8 bases. The CDR3 has 14 residues. CDR1 and CDR2 (germline): SGHNT, YENEEA. Germline trimming cut 5 bases from V and 4 bases from J; bases unmatched to any gene: 6. CDR3 sequence reads: CASSTGGAGETQYF. The CDR3 DNA sequence: TGTGCCAGCAGCACCGGGGGGGCAGGAGAGACCCAGTACTTC.

V and J are TRBV30 and TRBJ1-4; a weak D match, TRBD1 (5 bases). This CDR3 has 13 residues. From germline, CDR1 is GTSNPN and CDR2 SVGIG (reference sequence). The germline V and J ends were trimmed by 3 bases and 4 bases, with 9 bases remaining between them. CDR3: CAWRFDSNEKLFF. The DNA for the CDR3 is TGTGCCTGGAGGTTCGACAGTAATGAAAAACTGTTTTTT.

This rearrangement joins TRBV19 to TRBJ2-7; a possible D gene is TRBD2 (6 bases). The CDR3 is 14 amino acids. Per germline, CDR1 LNHDA and CDR2 SQIVND (reference sequence). Deletions cut 7 bases from V and 1 base from J, with 14 bases between. CDR3 amino acids: CASKRSEGSYEQYF. CDR3 sequence (DNA): TGTGCCAGTAAGAGGTCGGAGGGGTCCTACGAGCAGTACTTC.

The chain uses TRBV19 and TRBJ2-7, with a tentative D call TRBD1 (6 bases). The V gene lost 1 base and the J gene lost 5 bases, with 9 bases spanning the gap. This CDR3 has 13 amino acids. Germline CDR1 and CDR2: LNHDA and SQIVND (reference sequence). CDR3 sequence reads: CASSIATGDEQYF. The CDR3 DNA sequence: TGTGCCAGTAGTATAGCGACAGGAGACGAGCAGTACTTC.

This rearrangement joins TRBV11-2 to TRBJ2-1; 9 nucleotides match TRBD1. The ends lost 3 bases at V and 7 bases at J; junction bases unmatched: 4. The germline V gene encodes CDR1 SGHAT and CDR2 FQNNGV. This CDR3 is built from 14 residues. CDR3 DNA sequence: TGTGCCAGCAGCTTGCAACAGGGGGCGAATGAGCAGTTCTTC. It codes for CASSLQQGANEQFF.

This clone was seen once. The CDR3 sequence is CASSLGMWQGLGYGYTF. CDR3 nucleotide sequence: TGTGCCAGCAGCTTAGGGATGTGGCAGGGGTTAGGCTATGGCTACACCTTC. The rearrangement links TRBV7-8 to TRBJ1-2, with D possibly matching TRBD1 (6 bases). CDR3 size: 17 residues. V was pared by 1 base and J by 4 bases, with 19 bases between. Germline CDR1 reads SGHVS; CDR2 reads FQNEAQ.

CDR3 sequence: CASSLGLAVNEQFF. The CDR3 DNA reads as TGTGCCAGCAGCTTAGGACTAGCGGTCAATGAGCAGTTCTTC. The chain is built from TRBV7-3 and TRBJ2-1; 10 nucleotides agree with TRBD2. Germline V gene sequence: CDR1 SGHTA, CDR2 FQGTGA. J lost 6 bases, V lost 2 bases, and 1 base had no gene match. This CDR3 has 14 amino acids.

CDR3 DNA: TGTGCCAGCAGGGGGTCGGGGGGGAAGCCCTACGAGCAGTACTTC. Amino acids: CASRGSGGKPYEQYF. The chain couples TRBV6-1 to TRBJ2-7, with TRBD2 identical over 8 bases. Trimming removed 6 bases from V and 2 bases from J; junction bases left unmatched: 9. This CDR3 is 15 amino acids long. Germline V gene sequence: CDR1 MNHNS, CDR2 SASEGT.

The V call is TRBV7-2, the J call TRBJ1-3, with a tentative D call TRBD1 (6 bases). In germline, CDR1 is SGHTA, CDR2 FQGNSA. V lost 1 base to trimming and J lost 0 bases, with 10 bases between them. The CDR3 extends over 16 amino acids. The CDR3 nucleotides are TGTGCCAGCAGCTTAGGGGGGGGGCTCTCTGGAAACACCATATATTTT. This codes for CASSLGGGLSGNTIYF.

The count of this clone is one. This sequence joins TRBV7-2 and TRBJ2-7; tentatively, D is TRBD2 (6 bases). CDR3 size: 16 residues. V was pared by 5 bases and J by 1 base, with 18 bases between. Germline V CDR1 and CDR2: SGHTA, FQGNSA. The CDR3 loop is CASSGKGTLGSYEQYF. The CDR3 DNA follows: TGTGCCAGCAGCGGCAAGGGGACTTTAGGATCCTACGAGCAGTACTTC.

The J gene is TRBJ1-5, the V gene TRBV5-6; TRBD1 might be the D (5 bases). Germline values: CDR1 SGHDT, CDR2 YYEEEE. V lost 5 bases and J lost 2, with 11 bases in between. The CDR3 totals 14 residues. The CDR3, as DNA: TGTGCCAGCAGTCCCGGAGGGGGCAATCAGCCCCAGCATTTT. Protein product: CASSPGGGNQPQHF.

The V call is TRBV7-6, the J call TRBJ1-1, with D possibly TRBD1 on 5 matching bases. Trimming pared 1 base from V and 4 bases from J, leaving 13 bases between. The germline gives CDR1 SGHVS, CDR2 FNYEAQ. The CDR3 runs 15 residues. CDR3 sequence reads: CASSLDGGGITEAFF. The CDR3 bases are TGTGCCAGCAGCTTAGATGGGGGGGGAATCACTGAAGCTTTCTTT.

The V call is TRBV6-5, the J call TRBJ1-2, with TRBD1 matching over 9 bases. Per the germline V gene, CDR1 is MNHEY and CDR2 is SVGAGI. V lost 0 bases to trimming and J lost 8 bases; unmatched junction nucleotides: 7. This CDR3 contains 15 residues. CDR3 coding DNA: TGTGCCAGCAGTTACTCGACCGGGACAGGGAAAGGCTACACCTTC. As protein: CASSYSTGTGKGYTF.

J is TRBJ2-1 and V is TRBV15; the match to TRBD1 covers 11 bases. The CDR3 has 17 residues. Trimming at V came to 2 bases and at J to 4 bases, leaving 7 bases not matched to a gene. Germline CDR1 LNHNV, CDR2 YYDKDF (reference sequence). CDR3 sequence: CATSRRTGGYLYNEQFF. The CDR3 nucleotides are TGTGCCACCAGCAGAAGGACAGGGGGCTATTTGTACAATGAGCAGTTCTTC.

The V call is TRBV5-4, the J call TRBJ2-4; 9 nucleotides match TRBD2. This CDR3 has 15 residues. Germline V lookup: CDR1 SGHNT, CDR2 YYREEE (reference sequence). Trimming cost V 4 bases and J 6 bases; bases outside gene matches: 8. DNA of the CDR3: TGTGCCAGCAGCCTAGGGACTAGCAAACCAAACATTCAGTACTTC. It specifies CASSLGTSKPNIQYF.